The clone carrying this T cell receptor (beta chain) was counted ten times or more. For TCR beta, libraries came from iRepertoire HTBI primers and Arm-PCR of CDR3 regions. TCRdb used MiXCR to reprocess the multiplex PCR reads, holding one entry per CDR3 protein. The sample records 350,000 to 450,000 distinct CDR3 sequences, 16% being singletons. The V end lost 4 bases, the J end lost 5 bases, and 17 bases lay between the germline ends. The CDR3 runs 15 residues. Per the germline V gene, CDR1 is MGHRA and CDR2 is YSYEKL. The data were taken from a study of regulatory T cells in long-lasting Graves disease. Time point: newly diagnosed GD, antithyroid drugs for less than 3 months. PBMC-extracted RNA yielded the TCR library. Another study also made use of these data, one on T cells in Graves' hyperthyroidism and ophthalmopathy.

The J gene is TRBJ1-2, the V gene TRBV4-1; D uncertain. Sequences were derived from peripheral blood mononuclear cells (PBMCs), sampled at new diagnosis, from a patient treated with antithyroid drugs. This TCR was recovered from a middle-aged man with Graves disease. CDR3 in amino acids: CASSPSSSNFYGYTF. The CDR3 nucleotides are TGCGCCAGCAGCCCATCCAGCTCAAACTTTTATGGCTACACCTTC.